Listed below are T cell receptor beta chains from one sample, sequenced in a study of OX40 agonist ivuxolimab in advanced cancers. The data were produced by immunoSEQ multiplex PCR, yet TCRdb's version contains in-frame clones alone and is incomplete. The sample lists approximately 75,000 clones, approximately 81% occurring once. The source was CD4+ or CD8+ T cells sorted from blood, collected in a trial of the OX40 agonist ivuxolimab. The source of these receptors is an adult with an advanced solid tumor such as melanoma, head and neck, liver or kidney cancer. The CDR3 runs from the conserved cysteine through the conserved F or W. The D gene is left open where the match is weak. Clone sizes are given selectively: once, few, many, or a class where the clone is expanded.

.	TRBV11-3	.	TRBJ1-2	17	CASSPPATGRSVYGYTF	TGTGCCAGCAGCCCCCCCGCGACAGGAAGATCGGTCTATGGCTACACCTTC
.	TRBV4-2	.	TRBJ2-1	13	CASSQDPGTRTFF	TGTGCCAGCAGCCAAGATCCCGGGACAAGAACATTCTTC
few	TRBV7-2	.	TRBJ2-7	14	CASSQTGTSYEQYF	TGTGCCAGCAGCCAAACCGGGACATCCTACGAGCAGTACTTC
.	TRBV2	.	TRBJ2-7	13	CASSEGGSYEQYF	TGTGCCAGCAGTGAAGGAGGGTCCTACGAGCAGTACTTC
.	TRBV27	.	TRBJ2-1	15	CASSFKSWGYNEQFF	TGTGCCAGCAGTTTTAAATCTTGGGGCTACAATGAGCAGTTCTTC
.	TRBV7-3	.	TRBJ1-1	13	CASSLYMNTEAFF	TGTGCCAGCAGCTTATACATGAACACTGAAGCTTTCTTT
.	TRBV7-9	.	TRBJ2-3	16	CASSLAGHPSTDTQYF	TGTGCCAGCAGCTTAGCGGGACATCCCAGCACAGATACGCAGTATTTT
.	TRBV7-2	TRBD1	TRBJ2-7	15	CASSSDRVLSYEQYF	TGTGCCAGCAGCTCGGACAGGGTCTTATCCTACGAGCAGTACTTC
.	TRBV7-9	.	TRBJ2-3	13	CASLAPNTDTQYF	TGTGCCTCCCTCGCTCCAAACACAGATACGCAGTATTTT
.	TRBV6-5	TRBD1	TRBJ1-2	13	CASRRTGLYGYTF	TGTGCCAGCAGACGGACAGGACTCTATGGCTACACCTTC
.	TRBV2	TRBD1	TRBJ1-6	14	CASTTGKYNSPLHF	TGTGCCAGTACGACAGGGAAGTATAATTCACCCCTCCACTTT
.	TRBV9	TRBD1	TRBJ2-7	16	CASSVSTDRRANEQYF	TGTGCCAGCAGCGTTTCTACGGACAGGCGCGCTAACGAGCAGTACTTC
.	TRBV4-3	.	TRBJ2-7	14	CASSQDRSAFEQYF	TGCGCCAGCAGCCAAGATCGATCCGCTTTCGAGCAGTACTTC
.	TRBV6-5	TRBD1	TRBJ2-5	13	CASSLTGAETQYF	TGTGCCAGCAGCTTAACAGGGGCAGAGACCCAGTACTTC
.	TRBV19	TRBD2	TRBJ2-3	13	CARKTSGTDTQYF	TGTGCCAGGAAGACTAGCGGGACAGATACGCAGTATTTT
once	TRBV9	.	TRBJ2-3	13	CASSGLSTDTQYF	TGTGCCAGCAGCGGCCTCAGCACAGATACGCAGTATTTT
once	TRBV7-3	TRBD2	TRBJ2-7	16	CASSLMASGNGGEQYF	TGTGCCAGCAGCTTAATGGCTAGCGGGAACGGGGGCGAGCAGTACTTC
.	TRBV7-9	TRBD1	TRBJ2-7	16	CASSFSGTGGIYEQYF	TGTGCCAGCAGCTTCTCCGGGACAGGGGGCATCTACGAGCAGTACTTC
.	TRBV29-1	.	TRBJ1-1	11	CSVDSNTEAFF	TGCAGCGTTGACTCTAACACTGAAGCTTTCTTT
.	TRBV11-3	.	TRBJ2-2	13	CASSLEALGELFF	TGTGCCAGCAGCTTAGAAGCTCTCGGGGAGCTGTTTTTT
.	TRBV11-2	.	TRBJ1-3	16	CASSYNRAGAGNTIYF	TGTGCCAGCAGCTACAACAGGGCGGGAGCGGGAAACACCATATATTTT
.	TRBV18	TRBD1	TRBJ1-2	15	CASSPATGVHYGYTF	TGTGCCAGCTCACCCGCAACAGGGGTCCACTATGGCTACACCTTC
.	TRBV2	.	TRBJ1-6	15	CASRVDWEGDSPLHF	TGTGCCAGCAGGGTAGACTGGGAAGGGGATTCACCCCTCCACTTT
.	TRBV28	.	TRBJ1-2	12	CASRGTREGYTF	TGTGCCAGCAGGGGGACTAGGGAGGGCTACACCTTC
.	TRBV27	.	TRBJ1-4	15	CASSFQGKPAEKLFF	TGTGCCAGCAGTTTCCAGGGGAAACCTGCTGAAAAACTGTTTTTT
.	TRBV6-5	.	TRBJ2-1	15	CASSPVGSSYNEQFF	TGTGCCAGCAGTCCTGTGGGGAGCTCCTACAATGAGCAGTTCTTC
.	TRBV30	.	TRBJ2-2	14	CAWGRGTDFGELFF	TGTGCCTGGGGGCGAGGGACCGATTTCGGGGAGCTGTTTTTT
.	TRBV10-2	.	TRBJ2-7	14	CASSESGAPDEQYF	TGCGCCAGCAGTGAGTCGGGAGCCCCGGACGAGCAGTACTTC
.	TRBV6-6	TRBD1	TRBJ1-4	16	CASSYWDSLRFEKLFF	TGTGCCAGCAGTTACTGGGACAGCCTCAGATTTGAAAAACTGTTTTTT
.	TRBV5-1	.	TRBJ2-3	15	CASSFRDTSPDTQYF	TGCGCCAGCAGCTTCCGGGACACGTCACCAGATACGCAGTATTTT
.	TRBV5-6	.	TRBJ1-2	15	CASSSDMPRGYGYTF	TGTGCCAGCAGCTCCGACATGCCTCGGGGCTATGGCTACACCTTC
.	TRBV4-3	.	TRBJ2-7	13	CASSPGLWDEQYF	TGCGCCAGCAGCCCCGGGCTATGGGACGAGCAGTACTTC
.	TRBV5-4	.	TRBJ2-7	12	CASSSGGYEQYF	TGTGCCAGCAGCTCTGGCGGCTACGAGCAGTACTTC
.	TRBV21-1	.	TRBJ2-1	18	CASSKFPSGGQTFGEQFF	TGTGCCAGCAGCAAATTCCCTAGCGGGGGCCAAACTTTCGGTGAGCAGTTCTTC
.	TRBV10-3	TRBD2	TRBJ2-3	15	CAIRTTSGSRDTQYF	TGTGCCATCAGAACGACTAGCGGGAGTAGGGATACGCAGTATTTT
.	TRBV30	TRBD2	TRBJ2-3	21	CAWRGVSRTSGAQPSTDTQYF	TGTGCCTGGAGGGGGGTCTCAAGGACTAGCGGGGCCCAACCAAGCACAGATACGCAGTATTTT
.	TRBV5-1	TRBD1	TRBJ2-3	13	CASRGQSTDTQYF	TGCGCCAGCAGGGGACAGTCCACAGATACGCAGTATTTT
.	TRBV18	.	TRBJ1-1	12	CASSTSLTEAFF	TGTGCCAGCTCAACAAGCCTCACTGAAGCTTTCTTT
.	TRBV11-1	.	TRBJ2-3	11	CASSPGNAQYF	TGTGCCAGCAGCCCCGGGAATGCGCAGTATTTT
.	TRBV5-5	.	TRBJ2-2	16	CASSFMGLGETGELFF	TGTGCCAGCAGCTTTATGGGGCTAGGAGAGACCGGGGAGCTGTTTTTT
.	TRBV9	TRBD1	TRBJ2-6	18	CASSLSGTGYSGANVLTF	TGTGCCAGCAGCTTGTCCGGGACAGGGTATAGTGGGGCCAACGTCCTGACTTTC
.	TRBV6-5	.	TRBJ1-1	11	CASSYSGAYFF	TGTGCCAGCAGTTACTCCGGAGCCTATTTCTTT
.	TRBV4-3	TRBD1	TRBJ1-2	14	CASSQAGTAYGYTF	TGCGCCAGCAGCCAAGCCGGGACAGCCTATGGCTACACCTTC
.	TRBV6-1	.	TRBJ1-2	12	CASSEPGYGYTF	TGTGCCAGCAGTGAACCTGGGTATGGCTACACCTTC
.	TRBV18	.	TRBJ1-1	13	CASSLPGAPKAFF	TGTGCCAGCTCACTCCCCGGGGCGCCGAAAGCTTTCTTT
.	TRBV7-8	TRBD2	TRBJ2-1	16	CASSSLAGGSYNEQFF	TGTGCCAGCAGCTCATTAGCGGGGGGCTCCTACAATGAGCAGTTCTTC
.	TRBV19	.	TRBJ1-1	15	CASTRGDNLNTEAFF	TGTGCCAGTACCCGGGGGGACAACTTGAACACTGAAGCTTTCTTT